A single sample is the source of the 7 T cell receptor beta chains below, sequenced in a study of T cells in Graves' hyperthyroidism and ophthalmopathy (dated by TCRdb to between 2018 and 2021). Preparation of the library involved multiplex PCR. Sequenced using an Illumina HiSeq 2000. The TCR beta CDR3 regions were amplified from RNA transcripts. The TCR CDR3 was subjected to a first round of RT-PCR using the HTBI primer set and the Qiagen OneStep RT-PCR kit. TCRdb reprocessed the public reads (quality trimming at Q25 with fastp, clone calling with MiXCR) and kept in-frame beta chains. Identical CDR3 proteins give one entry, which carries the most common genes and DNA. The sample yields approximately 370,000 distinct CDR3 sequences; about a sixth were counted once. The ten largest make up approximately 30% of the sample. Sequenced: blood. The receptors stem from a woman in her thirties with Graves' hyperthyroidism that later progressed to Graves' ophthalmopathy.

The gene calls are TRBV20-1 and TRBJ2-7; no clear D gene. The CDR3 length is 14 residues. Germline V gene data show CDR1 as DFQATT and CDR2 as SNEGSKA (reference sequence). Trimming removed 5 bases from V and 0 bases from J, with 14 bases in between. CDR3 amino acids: CSAPVPNLSYEQYF. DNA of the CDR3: TGCAGTGCTCCAGTTCCCAATCTCTCCTACGAGCAGTACTTC.

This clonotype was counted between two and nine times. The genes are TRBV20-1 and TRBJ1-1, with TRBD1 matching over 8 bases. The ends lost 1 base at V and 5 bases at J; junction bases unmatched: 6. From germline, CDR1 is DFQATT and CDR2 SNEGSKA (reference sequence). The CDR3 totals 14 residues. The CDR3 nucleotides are TGCAGTGCTAGAGCACAGGGGGGAAGGACTGAAGCTTTCTTT. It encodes CSARAQGGRTEAFF.

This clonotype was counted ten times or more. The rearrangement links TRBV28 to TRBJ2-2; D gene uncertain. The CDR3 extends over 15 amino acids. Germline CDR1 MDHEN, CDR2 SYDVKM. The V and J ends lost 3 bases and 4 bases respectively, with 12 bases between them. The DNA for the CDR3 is TGTGCCAGCAGTTTCTCCCGGACGTTCACCGGGGAGCTGTTTTTT. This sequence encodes CASSFSRTFTGELFF.

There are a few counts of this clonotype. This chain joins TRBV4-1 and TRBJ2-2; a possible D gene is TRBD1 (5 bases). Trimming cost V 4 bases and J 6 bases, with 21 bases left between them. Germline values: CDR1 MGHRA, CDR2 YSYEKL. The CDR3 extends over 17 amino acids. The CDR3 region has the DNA TGCGCCAGCAGCCGACCCTCGCTCGGAGAAGGGGCCGGGGAGCTGTTTTTT. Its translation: CASSRPSLGEGAGELFF.

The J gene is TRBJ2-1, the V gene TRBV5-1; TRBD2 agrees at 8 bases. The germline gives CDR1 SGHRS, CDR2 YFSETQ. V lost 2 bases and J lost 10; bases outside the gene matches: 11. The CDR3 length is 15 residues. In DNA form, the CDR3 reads TGCGCCAGCAGCTTAGACGGGGGGGGCCATTTCGAGCAGTTCTTC. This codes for CASSLDGGGHFEQFF.

The CDR3 here is CASSRHFQETQYF. The CDR3 nucleotides are TGTGCCAGTAGTCGCCATTTCCAAGAGACCCAGTACTTC. The chain carries TRBV19 and TRBJ2-5, with D uncertain. The CDR3 is 13 residues long. V lost 5 bases and J 1 base, leaving 8 bases between the germline ends. The germline CDR1 and CDR2 sequences are LNHDA and SQIVND (reference sequence). Full variable domain (rest looked up from reference TRBV19 and TRBJ2-5): DGGITQSPKYLFRKEGQNVTLSCEQNLNHDAMYWYRQDPGQGLRLIYYSQIVNDFQKGDIAEGYSVSREKKESFPLTVTSAQKNPTAFYLCASSRHFQETQYFGPGTRLLVL.

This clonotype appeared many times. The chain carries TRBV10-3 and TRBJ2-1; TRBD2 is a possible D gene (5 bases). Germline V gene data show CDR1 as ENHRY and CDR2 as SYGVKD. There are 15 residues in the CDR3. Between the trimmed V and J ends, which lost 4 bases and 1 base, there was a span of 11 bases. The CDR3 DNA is TGTGCCATCAGTGCCCGGACTTCTTCCTACAATGAGCAGTTCTTC. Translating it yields CAISARTSSYNEQFF.